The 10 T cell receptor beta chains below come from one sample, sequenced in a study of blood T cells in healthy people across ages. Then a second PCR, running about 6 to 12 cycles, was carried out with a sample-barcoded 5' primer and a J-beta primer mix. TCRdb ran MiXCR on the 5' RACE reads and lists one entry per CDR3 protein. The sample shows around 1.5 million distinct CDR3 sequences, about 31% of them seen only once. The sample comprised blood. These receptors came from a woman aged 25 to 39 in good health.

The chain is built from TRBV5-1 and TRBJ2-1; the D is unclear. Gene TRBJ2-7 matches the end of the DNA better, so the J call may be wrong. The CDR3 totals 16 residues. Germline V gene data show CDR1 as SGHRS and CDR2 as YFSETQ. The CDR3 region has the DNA TGCGCCAGCAGCTTGGCCCCGTCGAGCTCCTACAATGAGCAGTACTTC. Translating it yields CASSLAPSSSYNEQYF.

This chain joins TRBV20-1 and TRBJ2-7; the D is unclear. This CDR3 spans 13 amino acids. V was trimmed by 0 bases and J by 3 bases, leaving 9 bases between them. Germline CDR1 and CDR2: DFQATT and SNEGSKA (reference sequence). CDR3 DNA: TGCAGTGCTAGAGAAAGACCGGTCTACGAGCAGTACTTC. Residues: CSARERPVYEQYF.

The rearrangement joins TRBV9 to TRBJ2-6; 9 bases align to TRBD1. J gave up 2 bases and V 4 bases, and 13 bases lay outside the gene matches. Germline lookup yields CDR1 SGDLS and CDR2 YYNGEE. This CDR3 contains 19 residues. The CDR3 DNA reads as TGTGCCAGCAGCCCGAACAGGGACAGGGTTTTTGCTGGGGCCAACGTCCTGACTTTC. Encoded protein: CASSPNRDRVFAGANVLTF.

The CDR3 region is CASSRVSGSYEQYF. In DNA, the CDR3 is TGCGCCAGCAGCCGAGTTTCCGGCTCCTACGAGCAGTACTTC. The chain joins TRBV4-1 to TRBJ2-7; D is unclear. Trimming pared 4 bases from V and 0 bases from J, leaving 10 bases between. The CDR3 length is 14 residues. The germline V gene encodes CDR1 MGHRA and CDR2 YSYEKL.

The CDR3 reads CSAMTKGYHGYTF. As DNA, the CDR3 is TGCAGTGCTATGACAAAGGGGTACCACGGCTACACCTTC. This sequence joins TRBV20-1 and TRBJ1-2, with TRBD1 as a possible D gene (5 bases). Trimming pared 4 bases from V and 8 bases from J, leaving 17 bases between. Germline CDR1 DFQATT, CDR2 SNEGSKA (reference sequence). The CDR3 totals 13 residues.

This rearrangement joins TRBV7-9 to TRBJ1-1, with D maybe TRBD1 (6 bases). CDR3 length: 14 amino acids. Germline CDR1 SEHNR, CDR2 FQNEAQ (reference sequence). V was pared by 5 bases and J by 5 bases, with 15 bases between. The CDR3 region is CASSIRGGQTEAFF. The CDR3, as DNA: TGTGCCAGCAGCATTAGGGGGGGTCAAACTGAAGCTTTCTTT. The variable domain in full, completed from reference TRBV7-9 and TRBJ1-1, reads DTGVSQNPRHKITKRGQNVTFRCDPISEHNRLYWYRQTLGQGPEFLTYFQNEAQLEKSRLLSDRFSAERPKGSFSTLEIQRTEQGDSAMYLCASSIRGGQTEAFFGQGTRLTVV.

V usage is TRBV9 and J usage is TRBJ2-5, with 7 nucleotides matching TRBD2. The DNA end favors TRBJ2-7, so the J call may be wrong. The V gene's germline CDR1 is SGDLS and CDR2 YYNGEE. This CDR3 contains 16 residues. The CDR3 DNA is TGTGCCAGCAGCGGAAGTCGAGGACTAGAGCTAAACGAGCAGTACTTC. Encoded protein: CASSGSRGLELNEQYF.

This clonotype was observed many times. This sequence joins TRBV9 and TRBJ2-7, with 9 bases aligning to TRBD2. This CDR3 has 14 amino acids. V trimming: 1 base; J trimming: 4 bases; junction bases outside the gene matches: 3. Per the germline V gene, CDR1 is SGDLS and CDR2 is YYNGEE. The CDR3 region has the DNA TGTGCCAGCAGCGTAAATAGCGGGAGTTACGAGCAGTACTTC. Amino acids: CASSVNSGSYEQYF.

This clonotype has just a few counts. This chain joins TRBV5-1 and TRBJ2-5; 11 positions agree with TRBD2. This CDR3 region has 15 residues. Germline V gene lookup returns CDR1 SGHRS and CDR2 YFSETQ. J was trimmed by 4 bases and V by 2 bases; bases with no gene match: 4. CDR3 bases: TGCGCCAGCAGCTTTGATGGGACTAGCGGAGAGACCCAGTACTTC. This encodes CASSFDGTSGETQYF.

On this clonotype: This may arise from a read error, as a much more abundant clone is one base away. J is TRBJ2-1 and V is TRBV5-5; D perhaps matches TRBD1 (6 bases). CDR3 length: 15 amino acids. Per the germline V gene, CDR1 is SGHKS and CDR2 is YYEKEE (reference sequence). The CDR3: CASSYREPSYNKQFF. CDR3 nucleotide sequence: TGTGCCAGCAGCTACAGGGAACCCTCCTACAATAAGCAGTTCTTC.